The 7 T cell receptor beta chains below were found in one sample sequenced in a study of blood T cell repertoires in COVID-19. Measured with immunoSEQ multiplex PCR; TCRdb has only the in-frame clones, and not every one. The sample includes approximately 230,000 clones, roughly 90% seen only once; the top ten take about 2.2%. The sequencing input was peripheral blood. The receptor set was obtained from a man aged 30 to 45 who had recovered from COVID-19.

This chain connects TRBV7-8 to TRBJ1-2, with D perhaps TRBD1 (6 bases). Between the trimmed V and J ends, which lost 4 bases and 10 bases, there was a span of 19 bases. CDR1 and CDR2 (germline): SGHVS, FQNEAQ. The CDR3 totals 14 residues. The CDR3 DNA is TGTGCCAGCAGCTGGAACAGGGATTTCTACTTCTACACCTTC. Residues: CASSWNRDFYFYTF.

The DNA of the CDR3 is TGTGCCAGCTCGAACGGGGGGATAGACGGAGCTTTCTTT. Amino acid sequence: CASSNGGIDGAFF. This chain links TRBV18 with TRBJ1-1, with D tentatively TRBD1 (5 bases). The length of the CDR3 is 13 residues. Germline CDR1 reads KGHSH; CDR2 reads LQKENI. Trimming cost V 6 bases and J 10 bases, with 18 bases left between them.

V usage is TRBV24-1 and J usage is TRBJ1-5; TRBD1 is a possible D gene (6 bases). V dropped 1 base and J dropped 7 bases, with 13 bases sitting between them. This CDR3 spans 15 amino acids. CDR1 KGHDR and CDR2 SFDVKD come from the germline V gene. The CDR3 nucleotides read TGTGCCACCAGTGATTTAGGGGAGGGGGGCCAGCCCCAGCATTTT. As protein: CATSDLGEGGQPQHF.

V and J are TRBV9 and TRBJ1-6, with a weak D call TRBD1 (6 bases). CDR1 and CDR2 from the germline V gene are SGDLS and YYNGEE. The V end was cut by 0 bases, the J end by 10 bases, with 26 bases between. This CDR3 is built from 19 residues. The CDR3 sequence is CASSVVNAWGGGISSPLHF. Here the CDR3 DNA reads TGTGCCAGCAGCGTAGTTAATGCATGGGGGGGCGGTATTTCGTCACCCCTCCACTTT.

J is TRBJ1-2 and V is TRBV19; D is ambiguous. V lost 7 bases to trimming and J lost 4 bases, with 28 bases between them. The length of the CDR3 is 18 residues. Germline V lookup: CDR1 LNHDA, CDR2 SQIVND (reference sequence). CDR3 sequence: CASTVTGYTVSRTYGYTF. The CDR3 DNA is TGTGCCAGTACCGTCACGGGGTACACGGTCTCTCGAACCTATGGCTACACCTTC.

This clone was seen only once. The chain couples TRBV5-4 to TRBJ2-3; 11 bases are a match to TRBD2. V gave up 1 base and J gave up 3 bases; unmatched junction bases: 1. The CDR3 is 15 residues long. Germline-derived CDR1 and CDR2 are SGHNT and YYREEE (reference sequence). DNA for the CDR3: TGTGCCAGCAGCTTGTCTAGCGGGGGGACAGATACGCAGTATTTT. It specifies CASSLSSGGTDTQYF.

This clone was seen a handful of times. The chain couples TRBV7-2 to TRBJ1-4; D gene uncertain. CDR1 and CDR2 from the germline V gene are SGHTA and FQGNSA. The CDR3 is made up of 13 amino acids. The V end lost 6 bases, the J end lost 8 bases, and 13 bases lay between the germline ends. CDR3 in amino acids: CASSSRVGEKLFF. The CDR3 coding sequence is TGTGCCAGCAGTTCGAGGGTGGGCGAAAAACTGTTTTTT.